The 12 T cell receptor beta chains presented below share a single source sample, sequenced in a study of cytomegalovirus exposure and HLA in healthy donors. The assay was immunoSEQ multiplex PCR, and TCRdb's table has in-frame clones only and misses some. The table lists around 250,000 clones, nearly 90% of them singletons. Sequencing used PBMCs. Every receptor here comes from a woman aged 18-29 years in good health and CMV-seronegative.

This sequence joins TRBV7-9 and TRBJ2-3; 11 bases align to TRBD2. The CDR3 is 16 residues long. Germline V gene sequence: CDR1 SEHNR, CDR2 FQNEAQ (reference sequence). The trim removed 4 bases at V and 2 bases at J, leaving 5 bases unmatched. CDR3 coding DNA: TGTGCCAGCAGCTCCGGGACTAGCGGTTTCACAGATACGCAGTATTTT. Translation: CASSSGTSGFTDTQYF.

This chain joins TRBV2 and TRBJ2-5, with a possible D match to TRBD2 (5 bases). This CDR3 has 13 amino acids. The V and J ends lost 5 bases and 5 bases respectively, with 12 bases between them. CDR1 and CDR2 (germline): SNHLY, FYNNEI. The CDR3 here is CASSPDSRETQYF. The DNA for the CDR3 is TGTGCCAGCAGTCCGGACTCGCGGGAGACCCAGTACTTC. The whole variable domain, filled in from reference TRBV2 and TRBJ2-5, reads EPEVTQTPSHQVTQMGQEVILRCVPISNHLYFYWYRQILGQKVEFLVSFYNNEISEKSEIFDDQFSVERPDGSNFTLKIRSTKLEDSAMYFCASSPDSRETQYFGPGTRLLVL.

The chain is built from TRBV27 and TRBJ2-3; TRBD2 agrees at 8 bases. Trimming took 6 bases from V and 1 from J; bases not matched to a gene: 12. This CDR3 is built from 17 residues. CDR1 and CDR2 from the germline V gene are MNHEY and SMNVEV (reference sequence). This CDR3 reads CASSRKLGGGRTDTQYF. Written as DNA, the CDR3 is TGTGCCAGCAGCCGAAAATTGGGCGGGGGGCGCACAGATACGCAGTATTTT.

This clone came up a few times. The chain couples TRBV6-1 to TRBJ2-7; 7 bases line up with TRBD1. The V gene end was trimmed by 6 bases and the J gene end by 3 bases; junction bases not matched to a gene: 5. The germline V gene encodes CDR1 MNHNS and CDR2 SASEGT. This CDR3 spans 13 amino acids. The CDR3 is CASSPGQIYEQYV. The CDR3 bases are TGTGCCAGCAGCCCGGGACAGATCTACGAGCAGTACGTC.

The chain has TRBV7-2 and TRBJ2-3, with D perhaps TRBD2 (7 bases). This CDR3 contains 16 residues. Trimming stripped 1 base from V and 2 bases from J, with 13 bases between. CDR1 SGHTA and CDR2 FQGNSA come from the germline V gene. CDR3 amino acids: CASSLVLRGHTDTQYF. DNA for the CDR3: TGTGCCAGCAGCTTAGTTCTGCGGGGGCACACAGATACGCAGTATTTT.

The gene calls are TRBV15 and TRBJ2-5, with a possible D match to TRBD1 (6 bases). Trimming removed 2 bases at V and 4 bases at J, with 11 bases between. CDR3 size: 14 residues. Germline values: CDR1 LNHNV, CDR2 YYDKDF (reference sequence). The CDR3 nucleotides read TGTGCCACCAGCAGACCAGGACAGCGAGAGACCCAGTACTTC. It encodes CATSRPGQRETQYF.

This clone has a single count. The chain couples TRBV9 to TRBJ2-3; 14 positions match TRBD2. Germline V lookup: CDR1 SGDLS, CDR2 YYNGEE. The CDR3 consists of 17 residues. J was trimmed by 7 bases and V by 1 base; bases with no gene match: 8. The CDR3 spells CASSVPETSGGAHTQYF. Written as DNA, the CDR3 is TGTGCCAGCAGCGTACCCGAGACTAGCGGGGGGGCGCATACGCAGTATTTT.

CDR3 DNA sequence: TGCGCCAGCAGCCAACCGGTGCGGTCGAACACCATATATTTT. Translated: CASSQPVRSNTIYF. This sequence joins TRBV4-1 and TRBJ1-3; D gene ambiguous. Germline loops: CDR1 MGHRA, CDR2 YSYEKL. This CDR3 contains 14 residues. Trimming took 2 bases from V and 7 from J, leaving 12 bases between them.

The chain combines TRBV5-1 with TRBJ1-4; 11 bases are shared with TRBD1. Germline V lookup: CDR1 SGHRS, CDR2 YFSETQ. With V trimmed by 4 bases and J by 10 bases, 0 bases remained unmatched. The CDR3 loop spans 12 amino acids. CDR3 residues: CASSGTGGKLFF. The CDR3 DNA reads TGCGCCAGCAGCGGGACAGGGGGAAAACTGTTTTTT.

This clone was picked up one time. This chain joins TRBV6-6 and TRBJ2-2, with D hard to call. V was cut by 5 bases and J by 6 bases, with 7 bases left in between. CDR1 is MNHNY, CDR2 SVGAGI, per germline (reference sequence). The CDR3 contains 12 residues. The CDR3 protein is CASSTNPGELFF. The CDR3, as DNA: TGTGCCAGCAGTACTAATCCCGGGGAGCTGTTTTTT.

V is TRBV27 and J is TRBJ2-7; D not certain. Germline V CDR1 and CDR2: MNHEY, SMNVEV (reference sequence). The V end was cut by 5 bases, the J end by 6 bases, with 17 bases between. This CDR3 is built from 14 residues. The CDR3 nucleotides are TGTGCCAGCAGTCCCTCCTACCCAATAGTCGAGCAGTACTTC. Translated, it gives CASSPSYPIVEQYF.

The chain has TRBV4-3 and TRBJ2-3; TRBD2 agrees at 11 bases. After removal of 0 bases from V and 7 bases from J, the junction contained 3 bases not matched to a gene. This CDR3 comprises 15 residues. CDR1 LGHNA and CDR2 YSLEER come from the germline V gene. The CDR3 nucleotides read TGCGCCAGCAGCCAAGAGACTAGCGGGGCTCATACGCAGTATTTT. Translating gives CASSQETSGAHTQYF.